This TCR beta chain was captured by sequencing in a study of blood T cells in healthy people across ages. The use of a sample-barcoded 5' primer and a J-beta primer mix characterized a second PCR of roughly 6 to 11 cycles. Each cDNA molecule was tagged by a template-switch adaptor with 12 random nucleotides. MiXCR, run by TCRdb on the 5' RACE reads, gives a single entry per CDR3 protein. This table holds just over 800,000 distinct CDR3 sequences, approximately 59% found once. Each of the donors had roughly 9.1 milliliters of peripheral blood drawn into EDTA-treated Vacutainer tubes. General study findings and limits: Greater diversity and more naive CD4+ cells were seen in long-lived donors than in aged donors.

Points on this clonotype: No antigen is known for it.

The V and J ends lost 8 bases and 6 bases respectively, with 18 bases between them. Germline V gene lookup returns CDR1 MNHEY and CDR2 SMNVEV (reference sequence). The CDR3 extends over 14 amino acids. The chain links TRBV27 to TRBJ2-3; a weak D match, TRBD2 (7 bases). The sequencing sample was made of blood. This TCR derives from a man aged 25-45 years in good health. The CDR3 loop is CASAYGGLFDTQYF. The CDR3 bases are TGTGCCAGCGCGTACGGGGGGCTCTTCGATACGCAGTATTTT.